Presented here are 12 T cell receptor beta chains from one specimen sequenced in a study of metastatic and nonmetastatic thyroid tumors. TCRdb re-called clones via MiXCR from the PCR reads. The data hold some 19,000 clones, with about 31% observed a single time. Thyroid surgery had not been preceded by any treatment in any patient. What was sequenced was adjacent normal tissue. These receptors were obtained from a female donor with papillary thyroid cancer or a benign thyroid nodule (not recorded which). Some clones in this sample may be carry-over from other donors' samples.

In its sample, this clone was seen many times. V gene TRBV4-2 combines with J gene TRBJ2-2; TRBD2 matches 7 bases. V shed 4 bases, J shed 1 base, and the junction held 9 bases outside the gene matches. The CDR3 has 17 amino acids. Per the germline V gene, CDR1 is LGHNA and CDR2 is YNFKEQ. The CDR3 is CASSPNTGGWNTGELFF. The CDR3 coding sequence is TGTGCCAGCAGCCCAAACACGGGGGGATGGAACACCGGGGAGCTGTTTTTT.

The V gene is TRBV5-1, the J gene TRBJ2-3; the match to TRBD2 covers 8 bases. CDR1 SGHRS and CDR2 YFSETQ come from the germline V gene. Unmatched junction bases numbered 5, after V lost 0 bases and J lost 2 bases. The CDR3 is made up of 16 amino acids. The CDR3 region is CASSLVRGGITDTQYF. The CDR3 DNA is TGCGCCAGCAGCTTGGTCCGGGGGGGGATCACAGATACGCAGTATTTT.

This rearrangement joins TRBV6-5 to TRBJ2-5; 8 nucleotides match TRBD2. V gave up 0 bases and J gave up 2 bases; unmatched junction bases: 14. Per the germline V gene, CDR1 is MNHEY and CDR2 is SVGAGI. This CDR3 has 19 amino acids. The CDR3 loop reads CASSYSRAGAEKSQETQYF. The CDR3 nucleotides read TGTGCCAGCAGTTACTCTCGAGCGGGAGCCGAAAAATCACAAGAGACCCAGTACTTC.

The rearrangement links TRBV11-3 to TRBJ2-2; 7 positions match TRBD2. The J segment lost 5 bases and the V segment lost 6 bases, leaving 12 bases of the junction unmatched. The CDR3 spans 16 residues. The V gene's germline CDR1 is SGHNT and CDR2 YENEEA. The CDR3: CASRLTGTTGTGELFF. CDR3 DNA sequence: TGTGCCAGCAGACTAACCGGGACTACTGGAACCGGGGAGCTGTTTTTT.

This rearrangement joins TRBV6-1 to TRBJ2-2, with D perhaps matching TRBD2 (6 bases). Trimming left V 4 bases short and J 8 bases short, with 11 bases between. CDR1 is MNHNS and CDR2 is SASEGT in the germline V gene. The CDR3 spans 13 residues. Written as DNA, the CDR3 is TGTGCCAGCAGTGCGAGCGGAGGGGGGGAGCTGTTTTTT. Amino acids: CASSASGGGELFF.

This clone showed up just a few times. The V call is TRBV6-5, the J call TRBJ2-7, with 11 bases fitting TRBD2. Per germline, CDR1 MNHEY and CDR2 SVGAGI. With V trimmed by 6 bases and J by 5 bases, 6 bases remained unmatched. The CDR3 covers 14 residues. The CDR3: CASSLLAGDNEQYF. CDR3 nucleotides: TGTGCCAGCAGCTTACTAGCGGGAGATAACGAGCAGTACTTC.

The rearrangement links TRBV6-1 to TRBJ1-2, with 7 bases matching TRBD1. The CDR3 covers 13 residues. CDR1 is MNHNS, CDR2 SASEGT, per germline. The ends lost 5 bases at V and 5 bases at J; junction bases unmatched: 5. The CDR3 DNA reads TGTGCCAGCAGTTCACCAGGGGGGTATGGCTACACCTTC. Protein product: CASSSPGGYGYTF.

This clone was observed a few times. The V and J genes are TRBV27 and TRBJ2-1; TRBD2 aligns across 14 bases. The length of the CDR3 is 17 residues. V lost 0 bases and J lost 9; bases outside the gene matches: 7. CDR1 and CDR2 from the germline V gene are MNHEY and SMNVEV (reference sequence). The chain's CDR3 is CASSLSVGTSGSGEQFF. The CDR3 nucleotides are TGTGCCAGCAGTTTATCGGTGGGGACTAGCGGGAGTGGTGAGCAGTTCTTC.

Ten or more counts support this clone. The V and J genes are TRBV7-2 and TRBJ2-5; D may be TRBD1 or TRBD2 (5 bases each). Deletions cut 5 bases from V and 2 bases from J, with 30 bases between. The CDR3 loop spans 20 amino acids. Germline CDR1 SGHTA, CDR2 FQGNSA. CDR3 nucleotide sequence: TGTGCCAGCAGCCCTACGGTGCCGTTCTCCCCATCCGGGGCACAAGAGACCCAGTACTTC. This codes for CASSPTVPFSPSGAQETQYF.

Only a few counts were recorded for this clone. V is TRBV2 and J is TRBJ2-1; D may be TRBD2 (6 bases). CDR3 length equals 16 residues. Trimming took off 8 bases at V and 6 bases at J, with 23 bases between the two ends. The germline V gene has CDR1 SNHLY and CDR2 FYNNEI. The CDR3 spells CASVGREDRAGNEQFF. CDR3 nucleotide sequence: TGTGCCAGCGTCGGTAGGGAAGATCGAGCGGGCAATGAGCAGTTCTTC.

This clone has a handful of counts. The J gene is TRBJ1-1, the V gene TRBV6-1; 10 bases agree with TRBD1. The CDR3 has 16 residues. Germline CDR1 MNHNS, CDR2 SASEGT. With 5 bases clipped from V and 6 bases from J, the junction kept 12 bases outside the gene matches. As DNA, the CDR3 is TGTGCCAGCAGTCCTGCACCCGTCGGGACAGGGGCTGAAGCTTTCTTT. It specifies CASSPAPVGTGAEAFF.

This clone was recorded many times. V usage is TRBV18 and J usage is TRBJ2-5; tentatively, D is TRBD2 (5 bases). This CDR3 is 13 amino acids long. Trimming removed 6 bases from V and 3 bases from J, with 11 bases in between. Germline V gene data show CDR1 as KGHSH and CDR2 as LQKENI. CDR3 bases: TGTGCCAGCTCGACGGACTGGGAAGAGACCCAGTACTTC. Translating it yields CASSTDWEETQYF.